The source of this TCR beta chain is a study of patients and donors after allogeneic stem cell transplantation. From the RT-PCR reads, TCRdb called clonotypes with MiXCR, one entry per CDR3 protein. The data show more than 850,000 distinct CDR3 sequences, roughly 18% seen once. The CDR3 has 13 residues. V was pared by 2 bases and J by 11 bases, with 6 bases of the junction left unmatched. The sample holds a few counts of this clonotype. This TCR came from a human donor who was either an allogeneic HSCT recipient or a stem cell or donor lymphocyte infusion donor (not recorded which). It is not recorded whose cells these are; they may come from a transplant donor. The V call is TRBV12-3 or TRBV12-4, the J call TRBJ1-1; 9 bases map to TRBD1. Sequencing was performed on blood, either unsorted or a sorted T cell fraction (not recorded which). CDR3 coding DNA: TGTGCCAGCAGTTTAAGACAGGGGGTTTCTGCTTTCTTT. Protein product: CASSLRQGVSAFF.